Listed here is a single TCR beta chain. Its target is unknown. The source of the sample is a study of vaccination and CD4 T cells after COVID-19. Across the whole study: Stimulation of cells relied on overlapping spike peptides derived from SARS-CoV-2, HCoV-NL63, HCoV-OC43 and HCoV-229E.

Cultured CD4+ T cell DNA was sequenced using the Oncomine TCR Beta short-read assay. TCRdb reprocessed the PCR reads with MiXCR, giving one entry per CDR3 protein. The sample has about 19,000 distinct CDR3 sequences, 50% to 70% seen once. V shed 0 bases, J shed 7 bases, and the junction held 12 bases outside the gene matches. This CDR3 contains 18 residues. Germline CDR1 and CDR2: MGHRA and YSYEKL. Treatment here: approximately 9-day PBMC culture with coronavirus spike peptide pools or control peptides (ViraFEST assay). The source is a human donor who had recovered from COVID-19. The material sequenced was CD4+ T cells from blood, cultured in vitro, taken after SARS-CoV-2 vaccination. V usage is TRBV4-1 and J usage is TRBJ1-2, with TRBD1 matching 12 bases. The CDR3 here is CASSQEPEGTGGAGGYTF. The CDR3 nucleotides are TGCGCCAGCAGCCAAGAACCAGAAGGGACAGGGGGCGCGGGTGGCTACACCTTC.